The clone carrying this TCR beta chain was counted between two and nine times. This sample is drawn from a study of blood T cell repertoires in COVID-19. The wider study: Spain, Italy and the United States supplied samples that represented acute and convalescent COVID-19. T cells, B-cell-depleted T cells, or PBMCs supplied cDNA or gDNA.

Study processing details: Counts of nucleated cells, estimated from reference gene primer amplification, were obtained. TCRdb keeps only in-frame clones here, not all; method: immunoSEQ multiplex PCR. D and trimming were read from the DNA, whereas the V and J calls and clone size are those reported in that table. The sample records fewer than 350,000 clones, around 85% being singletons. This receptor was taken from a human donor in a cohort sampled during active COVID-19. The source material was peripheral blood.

In nucleotides, the CDR3 is TGTGCCAGCAGCTTAGGTCCACAGGGATCCAGGGGGGCCAACGTCCTGACTTTC. Translated: CASSLGPQGSRGANVLTF. The chain links TRBV7-9 to TRBJ2-6; TRBD1 is a possible D gene (6 bases). Germline CDR1 is SEHNR and CDR2 is FQNEAQ (reference sequence). CDR3 length: 18 residues. Trimming removed 1 base at V and 4 bases at J, with 17 bases between.